This T cell receptor beta chain was identified during a study of CD8 T cells in Susac syndrome. CD8+ and CD4+ T cells from blood underwent TCR beta sequencing. Negative isolation yielded CD4+ and CD8+ T cells, and FACS enriched TEMRA cells. This CDR3 comprises 16 residues. Germline CDR1 is DFQATT and CDR2 is SNEGSKA (reference sequence). V was clipped by 8 bases and J by 4 bases; unmatched bases: 19. The authors reverse transcribed roughly 0.45 to 1 ug RNA with random hexamers. TCRdb ran MiXCR on the immunoSEQ multiplex PCR reads and lists one entry per CDR3 protein. The sample holds around 170,000 distinct CDR3 sequences; around 95% are singletons and the top ten take 0.15% to 0.2%.

The source is a human donor with multiple sclerosis. The material sequenced was CD8+ T cells from PBMCs. V and J are TRBV20-1 and TRBJ2-5, with 7 bases matching TRBD1. CDR3 in amino acids: CSQISTRQGRGETQYF. DNA of the CDR3: TGCAGTCAGATCTCGACAAGACAGGGACGGGGAGAGACCCAGTACTTC.